Sequencing of this T cell receptor beta chain was carried out in a study of spatial heterogeneity in lung cancer. Study-level information: Unique TCR and UMI combinations averaged more than ten appearances each in raw reads.

Overall study findings and caveats: Blood showed ubiquitous tumor TCRs more often at resection than at routine follow-up.

MiXCR, applied by TCRdb to the 5' RACE reads, yields one record per CDR3 protein. The sample records approximately 49,000 distinct CDR3 sequences, roughly 5.7% being singletons. Time point described: sample taken at primary tumor resection. The donor group consisted of under 95 patients who had untreated, early-stage non-small cell lung cancer. Unsorted whole RNA from tumor, nontumor lung or frozen PBMC underwent sequencing. The table lists this clonotype with many counts. Its antigen is unknown. CDR3 length equals 13 residues. V was pared by 6 bases and J by 3 bases, with 3 bases of the junction left unmatched. Germline V gene sequence: CDR1 SNHLY, CDR2 FYNNEI.

The receptor was derived from a male donor with early-stage non-small cell lung cancer. The chain combines TRBV2 with TRBJ2-3, with 7 bases identical to TRBD2. The sample was PBMCs, taken at surgery. The CDR3 reads CASRGGSTDTQYF. CDR3 in DNA: TGTGCCAGCAGGGGCGGGAGTACAGATACGCAGTATTTT.